These 16 T cell receptor beta chains share one sample of origin, sequenced in a study of cytomegalovirus exposure and HLA in healthy donors. The PCR ran on 60 Vbeta and 13 Jbeta primers. Assay used: immunoSEQ multiplex PCR; TCRdb lists only in-frame clones, some missing. Here the sample spans more than 100,000 clones, 60% to 75% being singletons. Material: PBMCs. These receptor sequences come from a woman in her forties or fifties in good health and CMV-seropositive.

The gene calls are TRBV30 and TRBJ2-1; TRBD1 agrees at 10 bases. Germline-derived CDR1 and CDR2 are GTSNPN and SVGIG (reference sequence). There are 16 residues in the CDR3. The V gene end was trimmed by 5 bases and the J gene end by 6 bases; junction bases not matched to a gene: 13. CDR3 region: CAWCPGTGADCNEQFF. In DNA, the CDR3 is TGTGCCTGGTGTCCCGGGACAGGGGCGGATTGCAATGAGCAGTTCTTC.

V gene TRBV18 combines with J gene TRBJ2-3; 8 bases match TRBD1. The CDR3 is made up of 16 amino acids. After removal of 4 bases from V and 2 bases from J, the junction contained 8 bases not matched to a gene. Looked up from germline, CDR1 is KGHSH and CDR2 is LQKENI. The CDR3 sequence is CASSLLPGQDTDTQYF. The CDR3 nucleotides read TGTGCCAGCTCACTCCTACCGGGACAGGACACAGATACGCAGTATTTT.

This clone was observed a single time. J is TRBJ2-5 and V is TRBV6-6; D possibly corresponds to TRBD2 (6 bases). In germline, CDR1 is MNHNY, CDR2 SVGAGI (reference sequence). Trimming took 2 bases from V and 5 from J, leaving 15 bases between them. CDR3 length: 15 residues. DNA for the CDR3: TGTGCCAGCAGTTACCGGAGGGAGAGGATCGAGACCCAGTACTTC. Protein sequence: CASSYRRERIETQYF.

This chain links TRBV5-1 with TRBJ2-3, with 10 positions matching TRBD2. Per germline, CDR1 SGHRS and CDR2 YFSETQ. The CDR3 spans 16 residues. V lost 3 bases and J lost 4; bases outside the gene matches: 8. The CDR3 is CASSYGSGGTADTQYF. CDR3 coding DNA: TGCGCCAGCAGCTATGGTAGCGGGGGGACGGCAGATACGCAGTATTTT. Full variable domain (remainder filled in from reference TRBV5-1 and TRBJ2-3): KAGVTQTPRYLIKTRGQQVTLSCSPISGHRSVSWYQQTPGQGLQFLFEYFSETQRNKGNFPGRFSGRQFSNSRSEMNVSTLELGDSALYLCASSYGSGGTADTQYFGPGTRLTVL.

V gene TRBV28 combines with J gene TRBJ1-2; TRBD1 matches 12 bases. CDR1 and CDR2 (germline): MDHEN, SYDVKM. V was clipped by 5 bases and J by 4 bases; unmatched bases: 5. The CDR3 loop spans 15 amino acids. The CDR3 DNA is TGTGCCAGCAGTACGGGACAGGGGGCCCTCTATGGCTACACCTTC. It translates to CASSTGQGALYGYTF.

This clone has a handful of counts. The rearrangement links TRBV29-1 to TRBJ2-1; TRBD1 might be the D (5 bases). Between the trimmed V and J ends, which lost 6 bases and 3 bases, there was a span of 12 bases. The germline V gene encodes CDR1 SQVTM and CDR2 ANQGSEA. CDR3 size: 13 residues. CDR3: CSVGPRGYNEQFF. The CDR3 DNA sequence: TGCAGCGTGGGTCCAAGGGGCTACAATGAGCAGTTCTTC.

The genes are TRBV18 and TRBJ1-3; weak D call: TRBD1 (6 bases). Germline V gene data show CDR1 as KGHSH and CDR2 as LQKENI. The CDR3 sequence is 15 residues long. Trimming took 0 bases from V and 2 from J, leaving 8 bases between them. CDR3 in DNA: TGTGCCAGCTCACCACCGGCAGGGGCTGGAAACACCATATATTTT. Translated, it gives CASSPPAGAGNTIYF.

V is TRBV12-1 and J is TRBJ1-1; TRBD1, the table's D call, was not compared with the DNA. TRBV12-1 is designated a pseudogene. CDR3 size: 15 residues. CDR3 in DNA: TGTGCCAGCAGCTTAGATCCGGGACAGGGACTAGAAGCTTTCTTT. Translating it yields CASSLDPGQGLEAFF.

This chain connects TRBV7-8 to TRBJ1-5; D unclear. Per germline, CDR1 SGHVS and CDR2 FQNEAQ. V gave up 1 base and J gave up 6 bases, with 7 bases separating them. CDR3 length: 13 residues. The CDR3 loop reads CASSLDSSQPQHF. The CDR3 DNA reads TGTGCCAGCAGCTTAGATTCGAGTCAGCCCCAGCATTTT. The full variable domain, completed using reference TRBV7-8 and TRBJ1-5, is GAGVSQSPRYKVAKRGQDVALRCDPISGHVSLFWYQQALGQGPEFLTYFQNEAQLDKSGLPSDRFFAERPEGSVSTLKIQRTQQEDSAVYLCASSLDSSQPQHFGDGTRLSIL.

V gene TRBV27 combines with J gene TRBJ1-1; weak D call: TRBD1 (5 bases). The CDR3 sequence is 11 residues long. V lost 5 bases, J lost 8 bases, and 9 bases lay in between. Germline-derived CDR1 and CDR2 are MNHEY and SMNVEV (reference sequence). CDR3 sequence reads: CASSRAGEAFF. The CDR3 nucleotides read TGTGCCAGCAGTCGGGCAGGGGAAGCTTTCTTT.

This CDR3 reads CASSPAGALSAGNTIYF. CDR3 coding DNA: TGTGCCAGCAGCCCAGCAGGGGCGCTGTCTGCTGGAAACACCATATATTTT. This rearrangement joins TRBV5-4 to TRBJ1-3; possible D gene TRBD1, 6 bases. The CDR3 consists of 17 residues. Germline V lookup: CDR1 SGHNT, CDR2 YYREEE (reference sequence). V lost 4 bases, J lost 2 bases, and 19 bases lay in between.

This chain connects TRBV23-1 to TRBJ2-2; 7 bases map to TRBD1. TRBV23-1 belongs to the ORF category, with a function that is uncertain. The CDR3 totals 17 residues. V shed 3 bases, J shed 2 bases, and the junction held 9 bases outside the gene matches. CDR3 amino acids: CASSHETGTENTGELFF. CDR3 coding DNA: TGCGCCAGCAGTCACGAGACCGGGACAGAAAACACCGGGGAGCTGTTTTTT.

V usage is TRBV30 and J usage is TRBJ2-2; TRBD2 matches 9 bases. CDR1 is GTSNPN, CDR2 SVGIG, per germline (reference sequence). The CDR3 consists of 15 residues. After removal of 3 bases from V and 7 bases from J, the junction contained 9 bases not matched to a gene. CDR3 coding DNA: TGTGCCTGGAGCCCGGGACTAGCACGTATCGGGGAGCTGTTTTTT. Encoded protein: CAWSPGLARIGELFF.

This chain joins TRBV4-1 and TRBJ2-5; 8 bases fit TRBD1. Germline CDR1 is MGHRA and CDR2 is YSYEKL. The CDR3 covers 14 residues. V lost 4 bases and J lost 5; bases outside the gene matches: 6. CDR3 residues: CASSPTGVSETQYF. In DNA, the CDR3 is TGCGCCAGCAGCCCGACAGGGGTTTCCGAGACCCAGTACTTC.

This clone was observed a handful of times. The V call is TRBV6-1, the J call TRBJ2-1; 8 nucleotides line up with TRBD1. In germline, CDR1 is MNHNS, CDR2 SASEGT. V dropped 5 bases and J dropped 5; count of bases not matched to a gene: 5. This CDR3 is built from 14 residues. The CDR3 loop reads CASSLGQANNEQFF. In nucleotides, the CDR3 is TGTGCCAGCAGTTTGGGACAGGCTAACAATGAGCAGTTCTTC.

The genes are TRBV27 and TRBJ1-1; TRBD1 matches at 7 bases. The V and J ends lost 6 bases and 1 base, in that order; junction bases with no gene match: 14. From germline, CDR1 is MNHEY and CDR2 SMNVEV (reference sequence). The CDR3 sequence is 17 residues long. CDR3 loop: CASRRGRSLTTNTEAFF. The CDR3 nucleotides read TGTGCCAGCAGAAGGGGGCGGTCGCTGACAACGAACACTGAAGCTTTCTTT.